The 4 T cell receptor beta chains below come from one sample, sequenced in a study of CD8+ T cells in alopecia areata. The sequencing template was cDNA reverse transcribed from extracted RNA. Some clones are missing from TCRdb's copy, which holds only in-frame ones; the method was immunoSEQ multiplex PCR. The data hold 130,000 to 150,000 clones, with around 50% observed a single time. Material for sequencing was CD4+ T cells sorted from blood. The receptors were gathered from a human donor with alopecia areata.

CDR3 protein: CASSLAGRGETQYF. DNA for the CDR3: TGTGCCAGCAGCTTAGCGGGGCGGGGGGAGACCCAGTACTTC. This chain uses TRBV7-2 with TRBJ2-5; TRBD2 agrees at 7 bases. This CDR3 comprises 14 residues. V was pared by 0 bases and J by 5 bases, with 3 bases of the junction left unmatched. The germline gives CDR1 SGHTA, CDR2 FQGNSA.

V usage is TRBV29-1 and J usage is TRBJ1-2; D call uncertain. Per the germline V gene, CDR1 is SQVTM and CDR2 is ANQGSEA. The V end lost 7 bases, the J end lost 8 bases, and 14 bases lay between the germline ends. CDR3 length: 11 amino acids. CDR3 DNA sequence: TGCAGCGCCCGGACCGCCGGAGGCTACACCTTC. Translation gives CSARTAGGYTF. The variable domain in full, with the rest retrieved from reference TRBV29-1 and TRBJ1-2, is SAVISQKPSRDICQRGTSLTIQCQVDSQVTMMFWYRQQPGQSLTLIATANQGSEATYESGFVIDKFPISRPNLTFSTLTVSNMSPEDSSIYLCSARTAGGYTFGSGTRLTVV.

V and J are TRBV6-1 and TRBJ2-1; 8 bases are shared with TRBD1. The CDR3 has 13 residues. With V trimmed by 4 bases and J by 7 bases, 3 bases remained unmatched. Germline V gene data show CDR1 as MNHNS and CDR2 as SASEGT. Here the CDR3 DNA reads TGTGCCAGCAGTGGTCGGACAGGGAATGAGCAGTTCTTC. It yields the protein CASSGRTGNEQFF.

The rearrangement links TRBV7-3 to TRBJ2-2; D remains unclear. The germline V gene has CDR1 SGHTA and CDR2 FQGTGA. The CDR3 loop spans 15 amino acids. Deletions cut 5 bases from V and 4 bases from J, with 14 bases between. CDR3 loop: CASSPQLGGTGELFF. CDR3 coding DNA: TGTGCCAGCAGCCCGCAGCTGGGCGGCACCGGGGAGCTGTTTTTT.